This TCR beta chain was found in a study of stem cell transplantation in POMP-related autoinflammatory disease. Study-wide context: Before transplant, CD4+ T cells skewed naive and CD8+ proportions were low.

In its sample, this clone was seen once. The protocol was immunoSEQ multiplex PCR, while the TCRdb copy is restricted to in-frame clones and leaves out a portion. This table has fewer than 30,000 clones, 75% to 90% appearing once. This clonotype was obtained from a human donor with POMP-related autoinflammation and immune dysregulation (PRAID). The sample here was CD4+ T cells from PBMCs, taken before stem cell transplantation.

CDR3 coding DNA: TGTGCCAGCAGCCAAGATCTGGGCCTCAGCTCTGGGGCCAACGTCCTGACTTTC. This gives the protein CASSQDLGLSSGANVLTF. The chain carries TRBV4-2 and TRBJ2-6; unclear D gene. CDR3 size: 18 residues. V lost 0 bases and J 0 bases, leaving 12 bases between the germline ends. Per germline, CDR1 LGHNA and CDR2 YNFKEQ.